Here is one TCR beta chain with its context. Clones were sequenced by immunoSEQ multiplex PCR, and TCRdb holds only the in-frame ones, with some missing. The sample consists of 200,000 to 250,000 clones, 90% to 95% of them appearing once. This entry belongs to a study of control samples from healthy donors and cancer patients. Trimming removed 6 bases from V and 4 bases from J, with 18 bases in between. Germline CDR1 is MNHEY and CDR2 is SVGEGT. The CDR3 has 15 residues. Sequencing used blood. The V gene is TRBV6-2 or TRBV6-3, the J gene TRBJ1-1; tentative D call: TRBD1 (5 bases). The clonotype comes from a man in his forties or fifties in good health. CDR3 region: CASSRPDSYLTEAFF. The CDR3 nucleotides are TGTGCCAGCAGCCGCCCTGACAGTTACCTCACTGAAGCTTTCTTT.